The source of this T cell receptor beta chain is a study of blood T cell repertoires in COVID-19. Study-level background: T cells, B-cell-depleted T cells, or PBMCs supplied cDNA or gDNA.

Profiling relied on immunoSEQ multiplex PCR, and the TCRdb table lists in-frame clones only, not all of them. The sample includes approximately 260,000 clones, roughly 88% of them seen just once. Participants were aged 18 to 89 years from more than 20 US areas. Cohorts were determined from participant-reported clinical history. The CDR3 contains 15 residues. The trim removed 2 bases at V and 8 bases at J, leaving 9 bases unmatched. CDR1 and CDR2 (germline): MNHEY, SMNVEV (reference sequence). Material: PBMCs or T cells enriched from blood (not recorded which). This receptor was taken from a woman in her forties with acute COVID-19. The rearrangement joins TRBV27 to TRBJ1-2, with TRBD1 matching over 9 bases. CDR3 loop: CASSLRGQGDRGYTF. The DNA of the CDR3 is TGTGCCAGCAGTTTACGGGGACAGGGAGATCGCGGCTACACCTTC.